This T cell receptor beta chain was recovered during a study of blood T cell repertoires in COVID-19. After removal of 4 bases from V and 2 bases from J, the junction contained 6 bases not matched to a gene. In germline, CDR1 is MNHEY, CDR2 SVGAGI. This CDR3 spans 15 amino acids. This table comes from immunoSEQ multiplex PCR, and its TCRdb copy is limited to in-frame clones, with some not included. The sample holds about 90,000 clones, 90% seen once. The chain uses TRBV6-5 and TRBJ2-7; TRBD2 matches at 9 bases. The source is a man aged 50-59 years with acute or convalescent COVID-19. The sample was peripheral blood. CDR3 nucleotides: TGTGCCAGCAGTTGGAAGACTAGCGGACCCTACGAGCAGTACTTC. This gives the protein CASSWKTSGPYEQYF.